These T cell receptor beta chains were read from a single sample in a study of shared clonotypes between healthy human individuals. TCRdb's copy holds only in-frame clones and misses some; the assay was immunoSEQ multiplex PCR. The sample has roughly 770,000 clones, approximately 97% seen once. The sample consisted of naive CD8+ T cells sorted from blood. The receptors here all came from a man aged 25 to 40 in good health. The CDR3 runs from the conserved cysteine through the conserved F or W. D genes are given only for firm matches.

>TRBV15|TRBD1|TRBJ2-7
CATSRVETGFYEQYF
TGTGCCACCAGCAGAGTTGAGACAGGGTTCTACGAGCAGTACTTC
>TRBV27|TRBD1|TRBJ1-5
CASRRQGSYQPQHF
TGTGCCAGCAGAAGACAGGGAAGTTATCAGCCCCAGCATTTT
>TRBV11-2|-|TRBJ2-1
CASSLVTTSLRGRVNEQFF
TGTGCCAGCAGCTTAGTAACAACTTCCCTTCGTGGCCGCGTGAATGAGCAGTTCTTC
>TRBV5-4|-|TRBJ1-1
CASTHPGARVGVAEAFF
TGTGCCAGCACCCATCCGGGAGCTCGGGTAGGGGTGGCTGAAGCTTTCTTT
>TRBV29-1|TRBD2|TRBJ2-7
CSVTGTSGREAYEQYF
TGCAGCGTCACCGGGACTAGCGGGAGGGAAGCCTACGAGCAGTACTTC
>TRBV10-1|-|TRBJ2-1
CASSERGVYNEQFF
TGCGCCAGCAGTGAGAGAGGGGTCTACAATGAGCAGTTCTTC
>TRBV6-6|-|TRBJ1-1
CASSYGIEHTTEAFF
TGTGCCAGCAGTTACGGTATTGAACATACTACTGAAGCTTTCTTT
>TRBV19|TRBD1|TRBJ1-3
CATEDRSSGNTIYF
TGTGCCACCGAGGACAGGAGCTCTGGAAACACCATATATTTT
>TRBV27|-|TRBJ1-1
CASRSPGTEAFF
TGTGCCAGCAGGTCTCCGGGCACTGAAGCTTTCTTT
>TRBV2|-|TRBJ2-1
CASPSGLLIDEQFF
TGTGCCAGCCCCAGCGGCCTCCTTATCGATGAGCAGTTCTTC
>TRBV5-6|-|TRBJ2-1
CASSLAEGPGDEQFF
TGTGCCAGCAGCTTGGCCGAGGGGCCAGGCGATGAGCAGTTCTTC
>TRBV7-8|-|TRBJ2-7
CASSLAVSSYEQYF
TGTGCCAGCAGCTTAGCGGTAAGCTCCTACGAGCAGTACTTC
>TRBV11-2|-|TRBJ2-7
CASSLWREYEQYF
TGTGCCAGCAGCTTATGGCGGGAATACGAGCAGTACTTC